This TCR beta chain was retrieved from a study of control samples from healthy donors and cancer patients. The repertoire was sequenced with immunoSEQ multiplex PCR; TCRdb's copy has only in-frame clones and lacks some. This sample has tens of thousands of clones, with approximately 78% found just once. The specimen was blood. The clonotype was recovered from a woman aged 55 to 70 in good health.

The CDR3 is CASSQQAATNEKLFF. The CDR3 nucleotides read TGCGCCAGCAGCCAACAAGCGGCAACTAATGAAAAACTGTTTTTT. The chain couples TRBV4-1 to TRBJ1-4; D gene unclear. Germline V gene lookup returns CDR1 MGHRA and CDR2 YSYEKL. V shed 2 bases and J shed 0 bases, with 7 bases lying between them. CDR3 length equals 15 residues.